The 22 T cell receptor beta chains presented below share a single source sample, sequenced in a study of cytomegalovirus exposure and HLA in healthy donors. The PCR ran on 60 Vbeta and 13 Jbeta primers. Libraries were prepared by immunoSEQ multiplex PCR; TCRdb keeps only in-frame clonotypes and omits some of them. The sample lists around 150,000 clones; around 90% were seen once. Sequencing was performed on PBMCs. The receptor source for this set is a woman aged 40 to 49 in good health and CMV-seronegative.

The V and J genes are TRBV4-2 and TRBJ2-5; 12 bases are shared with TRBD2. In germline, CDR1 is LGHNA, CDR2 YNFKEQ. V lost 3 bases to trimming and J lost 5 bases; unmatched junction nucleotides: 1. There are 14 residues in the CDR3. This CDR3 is CASSQGLAGETQYF. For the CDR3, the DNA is TGTGCCAGCAGCCAGGGACTAGCGGGCGAGACCCAGTACTTC.

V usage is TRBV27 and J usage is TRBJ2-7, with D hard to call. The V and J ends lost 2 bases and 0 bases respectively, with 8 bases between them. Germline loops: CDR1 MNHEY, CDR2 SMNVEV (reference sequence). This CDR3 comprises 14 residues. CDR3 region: CASSLTVRSYEQYF. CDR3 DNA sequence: TGTGCCAGCAGTTTAACGGTCCGCTCCTACGAGCAGTACTTC.

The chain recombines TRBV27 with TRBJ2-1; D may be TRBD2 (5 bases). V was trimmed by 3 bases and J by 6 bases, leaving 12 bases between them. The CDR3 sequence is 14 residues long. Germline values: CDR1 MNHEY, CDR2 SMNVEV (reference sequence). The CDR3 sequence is CASSFRNSANEQFF. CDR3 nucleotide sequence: TGTGCCAGCAGTTTCAGGAATAGCGCCAATGAGCAGTTCTTC.

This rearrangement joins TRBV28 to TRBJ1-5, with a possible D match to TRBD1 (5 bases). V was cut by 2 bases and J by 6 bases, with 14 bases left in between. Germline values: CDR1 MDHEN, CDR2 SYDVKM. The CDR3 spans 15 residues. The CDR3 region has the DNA TGTGCCAGCAGTTTAGGGGGGGGTGGGGTTCAGCCCCAGCATTTT. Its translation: CASSLGGGGVQPQHF.

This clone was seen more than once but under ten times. This CDR3 reads CASSELAGGDETQYF. In DNA, the CDR3 is TGTGCCAGCAGTGAACTAGCGGGAGGTGATGAGACCCAGTACTTC. This chain connects TRBV2 to TRBJ2-5, with 11 positions matching TRBD2. The germline V gene has CDR1 SNHLY and CDR2 FYNNEI. J was trimmed by 5 bases and V by 2 bases; bases with no gene match: 4. CDR3 length: 15 amino acids.

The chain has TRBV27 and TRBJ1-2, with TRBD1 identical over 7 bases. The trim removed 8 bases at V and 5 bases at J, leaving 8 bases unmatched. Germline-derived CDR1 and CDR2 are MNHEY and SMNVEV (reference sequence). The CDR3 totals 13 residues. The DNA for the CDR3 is TGTGCCAGCGCCGGGACAGCCTTTTATGGCTACACCTTC. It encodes CASAGTAFYGYTF.

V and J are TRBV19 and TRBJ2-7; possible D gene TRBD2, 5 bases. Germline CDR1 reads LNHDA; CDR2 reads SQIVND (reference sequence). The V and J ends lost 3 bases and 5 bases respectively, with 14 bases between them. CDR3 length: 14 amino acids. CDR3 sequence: CASSIRGVADEQYF. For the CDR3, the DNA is TGTGCCAGTAGTATCCGGGGAGTCGCCGACGAGCAGTACTTC.

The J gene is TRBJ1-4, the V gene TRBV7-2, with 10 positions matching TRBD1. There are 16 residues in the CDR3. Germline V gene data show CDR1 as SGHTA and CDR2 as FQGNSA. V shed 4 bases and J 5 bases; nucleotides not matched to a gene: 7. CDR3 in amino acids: CASSSYPGQGNEKLFF. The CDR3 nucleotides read TGTGCCAGCAGCTCCTATCCGGGACAGGGGAATGAAAAACTGTTTTTT.

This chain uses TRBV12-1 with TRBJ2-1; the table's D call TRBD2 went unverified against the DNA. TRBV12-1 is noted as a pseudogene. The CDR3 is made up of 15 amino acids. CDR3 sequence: CASSPPSGSGDEQFF. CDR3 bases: TGTGCCAGCAGCCCCCCCAGCGGGAGCGGGGATGAGCAGTTCTTC.

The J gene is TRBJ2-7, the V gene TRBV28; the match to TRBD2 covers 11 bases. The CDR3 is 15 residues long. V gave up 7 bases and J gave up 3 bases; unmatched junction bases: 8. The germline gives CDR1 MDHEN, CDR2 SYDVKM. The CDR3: CASKSETSGNYEQYF. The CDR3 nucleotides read TGTGCCAGCAAATCGGAGACTAGCGGGAACTACGAGCAGTACTTC.

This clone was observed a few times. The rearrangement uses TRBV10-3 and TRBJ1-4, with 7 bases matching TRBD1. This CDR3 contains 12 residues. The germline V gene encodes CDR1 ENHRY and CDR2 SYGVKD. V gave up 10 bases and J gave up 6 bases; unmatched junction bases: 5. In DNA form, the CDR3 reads TGTGCCACTCAAGACAGGGATGAAAAACTGTTTTTT. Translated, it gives CATQDRDEKLFF.

The CDR3 region is CASSVRGGGQPQHF. The CDR3 bases are TGTGCCAGCAGCGTAAGGGGGGGCGGTCAGCCCCAGCATTTT. The gene calls are TRBV9 and TRBJ1-5, with D possibly matching TRBD1 (6 bases). The CDR3 has 14 residues. Germline V gene sequence: CDR1 SGDLS, CDR2 YYNGEE. V was clipped by 1 base and J by 6 bases, with 11 bases between them.

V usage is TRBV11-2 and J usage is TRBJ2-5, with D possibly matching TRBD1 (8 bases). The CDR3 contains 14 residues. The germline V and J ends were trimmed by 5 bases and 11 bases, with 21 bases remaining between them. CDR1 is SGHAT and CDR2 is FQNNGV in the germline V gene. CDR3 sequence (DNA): TGTGCCAGCAGCCCCCACCAGGGGGCGGGAGAGCAGTACTTC. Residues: CASSPHQGAGEQYF.

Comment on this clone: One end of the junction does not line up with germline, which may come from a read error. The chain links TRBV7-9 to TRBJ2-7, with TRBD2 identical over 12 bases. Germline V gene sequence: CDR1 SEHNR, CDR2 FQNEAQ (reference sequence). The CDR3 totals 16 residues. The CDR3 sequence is CSSSSRLAGVTGEQYF. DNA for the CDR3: TGTTCCAGCAGCTCAAGACTAGCGGGAGTCACGGGGGAGCAGTACTTC.

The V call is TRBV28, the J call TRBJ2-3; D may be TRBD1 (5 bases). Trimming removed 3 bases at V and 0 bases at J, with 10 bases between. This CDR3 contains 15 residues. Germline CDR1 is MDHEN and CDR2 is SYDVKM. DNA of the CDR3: TGTGCCAGCAGTTTGGTGGGGCGGAGCACAGATACGCAGTATTTT. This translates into CASSLVGRSTDTQYF.

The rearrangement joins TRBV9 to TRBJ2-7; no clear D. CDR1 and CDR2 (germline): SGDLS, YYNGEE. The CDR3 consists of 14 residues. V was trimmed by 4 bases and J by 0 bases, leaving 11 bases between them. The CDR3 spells CASSTIPSSYEQYF. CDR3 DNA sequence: TGTGCCAGCAGCACCATTCCTAGCTCCTACGAGCAGTACTTC.

The CDR3 nucleotides are TGTGCCAGCAGCTTAGCACAGGGGTTTACCGGGGAGCTGTTTTTT. Translation: CASSLAQGFTGELFF. V gene TRBV7-9 combines with J gene TRBJ2-2, with 7 nucleotides matching TRBD1. The germline CDR1 and CDR2 sequences are SEHNR and FQNEAQ (reference sequence). The V gene end was trimmed by 0 bases and the J gene end by 5 bases; junction bases not matched to a gene: 3. The CDR3 has 15 amino acids.

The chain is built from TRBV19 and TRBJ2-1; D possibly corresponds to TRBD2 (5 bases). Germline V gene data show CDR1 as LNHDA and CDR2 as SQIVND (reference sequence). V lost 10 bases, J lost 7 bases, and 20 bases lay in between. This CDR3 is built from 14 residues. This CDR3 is CATTSGIKWNEQFF. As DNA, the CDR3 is TGTGCCACTACTTCCGGGATTAAGTGGAATGAGCAGTTCTTC.

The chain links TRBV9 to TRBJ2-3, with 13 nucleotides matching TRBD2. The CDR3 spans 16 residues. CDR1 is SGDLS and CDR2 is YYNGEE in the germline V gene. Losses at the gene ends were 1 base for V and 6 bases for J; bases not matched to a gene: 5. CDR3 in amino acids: CASSVQLAGGGDTQYF. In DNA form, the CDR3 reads TGTGCCAGCAGCGTACAACTAGCGGGAGGGGGGGATACGCAGTATTTT.

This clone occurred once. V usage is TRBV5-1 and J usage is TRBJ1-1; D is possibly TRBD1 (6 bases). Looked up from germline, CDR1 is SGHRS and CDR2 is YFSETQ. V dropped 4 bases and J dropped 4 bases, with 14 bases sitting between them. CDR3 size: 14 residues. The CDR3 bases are TGCGCCAGCAGCCCAATTACAGGGATCACTGAAGCTTTCTTT. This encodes CASSPITGITEAFF.

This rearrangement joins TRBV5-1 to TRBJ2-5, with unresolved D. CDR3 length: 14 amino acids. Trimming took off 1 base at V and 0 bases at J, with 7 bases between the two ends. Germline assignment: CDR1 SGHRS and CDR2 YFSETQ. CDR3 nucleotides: TGCGCCAGCAGCTTGACTCCCGACCAAGAGACCCAGTACTTC. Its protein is CASSLTPDQETQYF.

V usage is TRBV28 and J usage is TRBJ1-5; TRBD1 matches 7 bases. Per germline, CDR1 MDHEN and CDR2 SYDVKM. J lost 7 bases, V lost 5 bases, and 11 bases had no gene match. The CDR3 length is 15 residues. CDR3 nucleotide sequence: TGTGCCAGCAGTATGGGCGACAGGGATCGACAGCCCCAGCATTTT. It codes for CASSMGDRDRQPQHF.